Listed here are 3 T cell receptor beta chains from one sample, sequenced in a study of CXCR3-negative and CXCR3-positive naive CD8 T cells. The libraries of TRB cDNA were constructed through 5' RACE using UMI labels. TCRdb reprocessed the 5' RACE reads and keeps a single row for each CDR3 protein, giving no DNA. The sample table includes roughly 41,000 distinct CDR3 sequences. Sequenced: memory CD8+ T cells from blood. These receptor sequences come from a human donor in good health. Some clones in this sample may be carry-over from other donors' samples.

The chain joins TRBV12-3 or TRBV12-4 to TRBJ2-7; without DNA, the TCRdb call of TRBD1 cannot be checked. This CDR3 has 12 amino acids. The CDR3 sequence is CASRDVGYEQYF.

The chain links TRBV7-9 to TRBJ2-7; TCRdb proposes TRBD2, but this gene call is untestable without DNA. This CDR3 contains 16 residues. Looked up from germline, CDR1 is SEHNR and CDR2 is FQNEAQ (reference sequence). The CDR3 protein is CASSPGLAGDSYEQYF.

The CDR3: CSARDQNGRDLETQYF. The V and J genes are TRBV20-1 and TRBJ2-5; TCRdb's D call, TRBD2, is unchecked because there is no DNA. Germline V gives CDR1 DFQATT, CDR2 SNEGSKA (reference sequence). CDR3 length equals 16 residues.